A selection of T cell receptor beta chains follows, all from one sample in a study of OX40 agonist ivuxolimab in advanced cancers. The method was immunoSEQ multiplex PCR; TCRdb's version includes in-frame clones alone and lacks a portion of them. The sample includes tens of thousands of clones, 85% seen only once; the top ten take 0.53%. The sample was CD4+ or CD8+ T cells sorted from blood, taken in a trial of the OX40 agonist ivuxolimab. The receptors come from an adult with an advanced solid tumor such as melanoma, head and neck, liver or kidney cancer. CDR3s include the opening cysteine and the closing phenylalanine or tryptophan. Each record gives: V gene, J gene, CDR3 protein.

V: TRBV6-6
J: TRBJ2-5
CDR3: CASSKRTSGREETQYF

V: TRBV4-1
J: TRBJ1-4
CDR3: CASSPGQGFEKLFF

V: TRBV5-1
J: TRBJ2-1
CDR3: CASSLDSNSYNEQFF

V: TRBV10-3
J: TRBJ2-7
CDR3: CAISEPGRSEQQYF

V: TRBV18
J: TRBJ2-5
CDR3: CASSPGIETQYF

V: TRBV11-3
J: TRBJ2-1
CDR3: CASSFELRTGGYNEQFF

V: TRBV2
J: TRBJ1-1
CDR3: CASRRGGSAMNTEAFF

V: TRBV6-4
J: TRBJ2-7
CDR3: CARGGPKRDRDRHEQYF

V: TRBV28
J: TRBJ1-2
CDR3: CASSTGLANYGYTF

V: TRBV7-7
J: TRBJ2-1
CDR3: CATTPLHNEQFF

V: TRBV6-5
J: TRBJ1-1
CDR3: CASSYGPLGTEAFF

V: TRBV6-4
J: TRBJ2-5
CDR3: CATSLDENWDRGRETQYF

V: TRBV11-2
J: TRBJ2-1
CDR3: CASSRGQGEQFF

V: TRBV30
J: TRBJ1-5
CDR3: CAWSSYGNQPQHF

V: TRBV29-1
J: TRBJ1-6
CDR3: CSVQSGSNSPLHF

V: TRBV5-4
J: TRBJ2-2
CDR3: CASSPRPLAGGYTGELFF

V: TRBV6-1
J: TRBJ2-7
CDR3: CAGARPPTYEQYF

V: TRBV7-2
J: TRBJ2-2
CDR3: CASSLNRQTTGELFF

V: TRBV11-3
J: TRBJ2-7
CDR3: CASSLVGRTHYEQYF

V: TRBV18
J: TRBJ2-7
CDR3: CASSPAGGTYEQYF

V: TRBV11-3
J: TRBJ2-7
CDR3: CASSLVRSSYEQYF

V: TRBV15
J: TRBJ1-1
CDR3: CATSRGVGARTEAFF

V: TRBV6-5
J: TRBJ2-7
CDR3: CASRPGQGYEQYF

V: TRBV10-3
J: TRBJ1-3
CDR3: CAISESTGSGNTIYF

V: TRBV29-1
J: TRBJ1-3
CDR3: CSVWTRSGNTIYF

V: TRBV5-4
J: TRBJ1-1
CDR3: CASSPEWAKNTEAFF

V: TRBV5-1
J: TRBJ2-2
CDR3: CASSLEGQAANTGELFF

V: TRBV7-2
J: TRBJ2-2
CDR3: CASRQSGELFF

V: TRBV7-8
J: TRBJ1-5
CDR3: CASSLAQGKREPQHF

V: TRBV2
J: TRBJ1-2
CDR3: CASSEYGYTF

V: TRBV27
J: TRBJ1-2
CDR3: CASSFRTGANYGYTF

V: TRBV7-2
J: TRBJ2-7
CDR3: CASSSRSYEQYF

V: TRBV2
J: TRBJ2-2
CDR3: CASSAAGDTGELFF

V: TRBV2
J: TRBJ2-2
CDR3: CASSEAVGYAGELFF

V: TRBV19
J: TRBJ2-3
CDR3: CASSQQGSTDTQYF